This TCR beta chain was captured in a study of shared clonotypes between healthy human individuals. Terminally differentiated effector memory CD45RA+ cells were excluded by CCR7 positive selection of CD45RO-negative cells. Here immunoSEQ multiplex PCR was the method, and the copy in TCRdb shows in-frame clones only, minus some. Among about 820,000 clones, almost 95% were seen once, and the ten largest hold less than 25%. This clone showed up just once. The specimen was naive CD8+ T cells sorted from blood. This TCR came from a man aged 25 to 40 in good health.

The CDR3 DNA reads as TGTGCCAGCAGCATGGGACAGGGGTCCTACAATGAGCAGTTCTTC. Residues: CASSMGQGSYNEQFF. This chain joins TRBV7-9 and TRBJ2-1, with 10 nucleotides matching TRBD1. The CDR3 is made up of 15 amino acids. V lost 5 bases, J lost 1 base, and 2 bases stayed unmatched. Germline CDR1 SEHNR, CDR2 FQNEAQ (reference sequence).